This TCR beta chain is drawn from a study of T cell repertoires in cytomegalovirus infection. TCRdb called the reads again in MiXCR, with one record for every CDR3 protein. The profile shows 40,000 to 55,000 distinct CDR3 sequences, over 20% of them singletons. Germline assignment: CDR1 MGHRA and CDR2 YSYEKL. The CDR3 covers 15 residues. This clonotype was recorded a few times. The antigen is not known. One end of the junction varies from germline; a read error may be responsible. This specimen was CD8+ T cells from cultured PBMCs, taken from culture after CMV antigen stimulation. V usage is TRBV4-1 and J usage is TRBJ2-1; no clear D. The TCR comes from a human donor in good health (CMV status not recorded). Some clones in this sample may be carry-over from other donors' samples. Here the CDR3 DNA reads TGTGCCAGCAGCCAAGATCCACTCTCCTACAATGAGCAGTTCTTC. It translates to CASSQDPLSYNEQFF.